These 9 T cell receptor beta chains originate from one sample sequenced in a study of CD8 T cells in ankylosing spondylitis. Study outcomes and limitations: There was a TCR beta motif, made of several highly homologous variants, that appeared characteristic of ankylosing spondylitis blood.

No antigen is known for these receptors. MiXCR, run by TCRdb on the 5' RACE reads, gives a single entry per CDR3 protein. The sample includes 450,000 or so distinct CDR3 sequences, about 24% seen only once; the top ten take approximately 1%. The specimen sequenced was blood, either unsorted or a sorted T cell fraction (not recorded which). Receptor source: a male donor with ankylosing spondylitis.

The chain employs TRBV11-2 and TRBJ2-3, with 8 nucleotides matching TRBD2. The CDR3 is made up of 17 amino acids. Germline V lookup: CDR1 SGHAT, CDR2 FQNNGV. Trimming removed 2 bases from V and 2 bases from J; junction bases left unmatched: 9. The CDR3 protein is CASSLRPLAEFTDTQYF. In DNA, the CDR3 is TGTGCCAGCAGCTTAAGACCACTAGCGGAATTCACAGATACGCAGTATTTT.

CDR3: CASSERVTGELFF. The CDR3 DNA reads TGTGCCAGCAGTGAAAGGGTGACCGGGGAGCTGTTTTTT. The J gene is TRBJ2-2, the V gene TRBV2, with no clear D. V lost 2 bases, J lost 5 bases, and 6 bases lay in between. CDR3 length: 13 amino acids. CDR1 is SNHLY, CDR2 FYNNEI, per germline.

The chain recombines TRBV12-3 or TRBV12-4 with TRBJ2-2, with 9 bases matching TRBD1. V lost 7 bases to trimming and J lost 7 bases; unmatched junction nucleotides: 10. There are 15 residues in the CDR3. The CDR3 DNA follows: TGTGCCAGCATCCTCAGGACAGGGGAAATCGGGGAGCTGTTTTTT. It yields the protein CASILRTGEIGELFF.

The chain couples TRBV4-1 to TRBJ2-5; 14 bases are shared with TRBD2. The germline gives CDR1 MGHRA, CDR2 YSYEKL. The length of the CDR3 is 18 residues. Trimming removed 1 base from V and 5 bases from J; junction bases left unmatched: 9. This CDR3 reads CASSQVSGTSGSRETQYF. The CDR3 DNA sequence: TGCGCCAGCAGCCAAGTATCCGGGACTAGCGGGAGTCGGGAGACCCAGTACTTC.

This clonotype appeared a few times. V is TRBV7-2 and J is TRBJ1-4; D is unresolved. The germline V gene encodes CDR1 SGHTA and CDR2 FQGNSA. This CDR3 contains 17 residues. The V gene lost 0 bases and the J gene lost 3 bases, with 14 bases spanning the gap. The CDR3, as DNA: TGTGCCAGCAGCTTAGCGAGCCACCGTAAGGCTAATGAAAAACTGTTTTTT. Translated: CASSLASHRKANEKLFF.

This sequence joins TRBV25-1 and TRBJ1-3; D ambiguous. CDR1 MGHDK and CDR2 SYGVNS come from the germline V gene. This CDR3 contains 17 residues. Trimming took off 2 bases at V and 1 base at J, with 15 bases between the two ends. The DNA of the CDR3 is TGTGCCAGCAGTGAAATGGCCCTCACAACGTCTGGAAACACCATATATTTT. Protein product: CASSEMALTTSGNTIYF.

This clonotype was seen a handful of times. The rearrangement uses TRBV12-3 or TRBV12-4 and TRBJ2-1, with a tentative D call TRBD2 (5 bases). Between the trimmed V and J ends, which lost 5 bases and 0 bases, there was a span of 14 bases. The length of the CDR3 is 16 residues. CDR3 bases: TGTGCCAGCAGTCGCGGGCGACCAAGCTCCTACAATGAGCAGTTCTTC. This translates into CASSRGRPSSYNEQFF.

This clonotype has only a few counts. J is TRBJ1-4 and V is TRBV20-1, with D uncertain. Trimming took 3 bases from V and 5 from J, leaving 10 bases between them. Germline V CDR1 and CDR2: DFQATT, SNEGSKA (reference sequence). The CDR3 spans 13 residues. The CDR3: CSARGSLNEKLFF. The DNA of the CDR3 is TGCAGTGCTAGGGGCAGCCTGAATGAAAAACTGTTTTTT.

In its sample, this clonotype was seen a few times. V gene TRBV5-1 combines with J gene TRBJ1-4; TRBD1 might be the D (5 bases). V lost 1 base to trimming and J lost 4 bases, with 8 bases between them. Germline CDR1 is SGHRS and CDR2 is YFSETQ. The CDR3 consists of 14 residues. CDR3 region: CASSLRGDNEKLFF. The DNA for the CDR3 is TGCGCCAGCAGCTTGAGGGGTGATAATGAAAAACTGTTTTTT.